This T cell receptor beta chain derives from a study of CD8+CD57+ T cells in acquired aplastic anemia. The CDR3 covers 14 residues. Germline lookup yields CDR1 MGHDK and CDR2 SYGVNS. With 7 bases removed from V and 1 base from J, the gap between germline ends came to 11 bases. Only patients with CD8+CD57+ cell expansion on flow cytometry were chosen for sequencing. Profiling that covered TCR beta VDJ and CDR3 relied on genomic DNA as its template. A single record per CDR3 protein comes from TCRdb applying MiXCR to the reads. The table has about 180,000 distinct CDR3 sequences, over 40% seen once. This clonotype was observed at least ten times.

The TCR sequence derives from a human donor with aplastic anemia. Material: sorted CD4+, CD8+, or CD8+CD57+ T cells (not recorded which) from PBMCs. The chain is built from TRBV25-1 and TRBJ1-3; D ambiguous. CDR3: CASTSSGSGNTIYF. The CDR3 DNA is TGTGCCAGCACCTCCTCGGGATCTGGAAACACCATATATTTT.